This TCR beta chain appears in the sequencing data of a study of type 1 regulatory T cells. At the level of the study: T-allo10 is an in vitro-generated, Tr1-enriched CD4 T cell product specific for alloantigen.

TCRdb re-called the reads through MiXCR, storing one row per CDR3 protein. The table has roughly 6,200 distinct CDR3 sequences, around 30% seen once. Whole-study results and caveats: Compared with non-type 1 regulatory T cells, type 1 regulatory T cells showed a more restricted TCR repertoire.

With respect to this clonotype: Its target is not known.

The CDR3 length is 12 residues. The germline V gene encodes CDR1 SGHRS and CDR2 YFSETQ. V lost 2 bases and J 5 bases, leaving 7 bases between the germline ends. The receptor's source is a human donor in good health. V is TRBV5-1 and J is TRBJ2-5, with D uncertain. Material: cultured type 1 regulatory T (Tr1) cells, either the whole culture or a sorted fraction (not recorded which). Here the CDR3 reads CASSLTLETQYF. The DNA for the CDR3 is TGCGCCAGCAGCTTAACATTGGAGACCCAGTACTTC.